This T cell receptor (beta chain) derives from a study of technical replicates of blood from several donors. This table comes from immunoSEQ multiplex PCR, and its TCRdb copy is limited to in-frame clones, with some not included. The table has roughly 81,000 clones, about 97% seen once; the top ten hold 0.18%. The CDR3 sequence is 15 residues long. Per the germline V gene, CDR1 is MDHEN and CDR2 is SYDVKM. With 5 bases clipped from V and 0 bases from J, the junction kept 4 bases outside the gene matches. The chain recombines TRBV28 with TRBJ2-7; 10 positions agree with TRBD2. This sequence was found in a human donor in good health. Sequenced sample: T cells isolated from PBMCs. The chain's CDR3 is CASSQSSGSSYEQYF. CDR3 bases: TGTGCCAGCAGTCAATCTAGCGGGAGCTCCTACGAGCAGTACTTC. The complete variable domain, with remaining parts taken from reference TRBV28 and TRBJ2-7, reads DVKVTQSSRYLVKRTGEKVFLECVQDMDHENMFWYRQDPGLGLRLIYFSYDVKMKEKGDIPEGYSVSREKKERFSLILESASTNQTSMYLCASSQSSGSSYEQYFGPGTRLTVT.